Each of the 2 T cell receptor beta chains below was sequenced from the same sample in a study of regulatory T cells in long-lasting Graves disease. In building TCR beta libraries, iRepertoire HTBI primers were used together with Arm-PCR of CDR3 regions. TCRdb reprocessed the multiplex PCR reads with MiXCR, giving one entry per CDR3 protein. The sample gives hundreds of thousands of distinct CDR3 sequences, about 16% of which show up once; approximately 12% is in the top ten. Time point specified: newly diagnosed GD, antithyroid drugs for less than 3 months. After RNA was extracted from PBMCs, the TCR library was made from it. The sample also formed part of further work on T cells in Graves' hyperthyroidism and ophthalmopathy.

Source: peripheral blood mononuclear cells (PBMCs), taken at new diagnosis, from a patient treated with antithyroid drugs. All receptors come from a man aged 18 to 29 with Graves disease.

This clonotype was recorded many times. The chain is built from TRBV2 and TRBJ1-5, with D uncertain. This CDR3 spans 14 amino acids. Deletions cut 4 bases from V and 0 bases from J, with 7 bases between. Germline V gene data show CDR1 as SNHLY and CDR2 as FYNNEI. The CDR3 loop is CASSVQNSNQPQHF. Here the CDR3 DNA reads TGTGCCAGCAGTGTCCAGAATAGCAATCAGCCCCAGCATTTT.

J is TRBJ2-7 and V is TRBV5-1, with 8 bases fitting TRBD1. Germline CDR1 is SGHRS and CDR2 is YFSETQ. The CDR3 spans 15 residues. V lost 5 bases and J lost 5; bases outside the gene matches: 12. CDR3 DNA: TGCGCCAGCAGGCTCGAGGACAGGGCGTTCCACGAGCAGTACTTC. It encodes CASRLEDRAFHEQYF.